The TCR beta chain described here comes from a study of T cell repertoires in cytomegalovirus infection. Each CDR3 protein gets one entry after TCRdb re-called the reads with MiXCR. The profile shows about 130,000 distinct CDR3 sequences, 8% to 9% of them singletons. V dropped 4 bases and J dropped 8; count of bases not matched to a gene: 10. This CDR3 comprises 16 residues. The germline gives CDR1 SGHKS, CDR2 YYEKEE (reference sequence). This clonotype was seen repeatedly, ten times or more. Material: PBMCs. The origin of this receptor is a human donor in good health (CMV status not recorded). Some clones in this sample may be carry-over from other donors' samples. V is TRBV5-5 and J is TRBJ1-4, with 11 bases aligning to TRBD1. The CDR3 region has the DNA TGTGCCAGCAGCGCGGCCGGCGGGACAGGGGGGGAAAAACTGTTTTTT. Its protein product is CASSAAGGTGGEKLFF.